Each of the 17 T cell receptor beta chains below was sequenced from the same sample in a study of T cells in Graves' hyperthyroidism and ophthalmopathy (dated by TCRdb to between 2018 and 2020). The method was multiplex PCR. Instrument on record: Illumina HiSeq 2000. TCR beta CDR3 regions were amplified from RNA transcripts. The TCR CDR3 was subjected to a first round of RT-PCR using the HTBI primer set and the Qiagen OneStep RT-PCR kit. Using fastp trimming at Q25 and MiXCR clonotype assembly, TCRdb reanalyzed the public sequencing data and kept in-frame beta chains. CDR3 protein duplicates are merged, each entry listing the most common genes and DNA. Present in this sample are around 350,000 distinct CDR3 sequences, approximately 19% of which were seen just once. The top ten hold 3.7% of the sample. The sequenced material came from blood. The receptor set was obtained from a woman aged 18-35 years with Graves' hyperthyroidism.

This clonotype was detected many times. The rearrangement joins TRBV5-5 to TRBJ1-1; tentative D call: TRBD1 (5 bases). Germline V CDR1 and CDR2: SGHKS, YYEKEE (reference sequence). Trimming removed 1 base from V and 6 bases from J, with 10 bases in between. This CDR3 is built from 13 residues. The CDR3 nucleotides are TGTGCCAGCAGCTTGAAAGGGGCCCCTGAAGCTTTCTTT. Its translation is CASSLKGAPEAFF.

This clonotype has only a few counts. This chain links TRBV3-1 with TRBJ1-2; the D is unclear. Germline V gene sequence: CDR1 LGHDT, CDR2 YNNKEL (reference sequence). V was clipped by 1 base and J by 4 bases, with 7 bases between them. The CDR3 length is 13 residues. This chain's CDR3 is CASSQGGSYGYTF. CDR3 DNA: TGTGCCAGCAGCCAAGGGGGTAGCTATGGCTACACCTTC. The full variable domain, in which reference TRBV3-1 and TRBJ1-2 provide the parts outside the CDR3, is DTAVSQTPKYLVTQMGNDKSIKCEQNLGHDTMYWYKQDSKKFLKIMFSYNNKELIINETVPNRFSPKSPDKAHLNLHINSLELGDSAVYFCASSQGGSYGYTFGSGTRLTVV.

There are many counts of this clonotype. The V and J genes are TRBV3-1 and TRBJ1-2; TRBD1 might be the D (5 bases). The CDR3 spans 14 residues. V dropped 1 base and J dropped 2 bases, with 8 bases sitting between them. The germline gives CDR1 LGHDT, CDR2 YNNKEL (reference sequence). CDR3 in amino acids: CASSQGQGNYGYTF. CDR3 nucleotide sequence: TGTGCCAGCAGCCAAGGCCAGGGAAACTATGGCTACACCTTC.

With regard to this clonotype: This may be a read error: a much more frequent sequence differs by one nucleotide. The J gene is TRBJ1-2, the V gene TRBV4-1; possibly TRBD1 for D (5 bases). From germline, CDR1 is MGHRA and CDR2 YSYEKL. This CDR3 contains 15 residues. The CDR3 is CAISQESPKRGGYTF. CDR3 DNA sequence: TGCGCCATCAGCCAAGAATCCCCAAAAAGGGGTGGCTACACCTTC.

This clonotype occurred many times. The V call is TRBV12-3 or TRBV12-4, the J call TRBJ2-7, with D perhaps matching TRBD1 (6 bases). Trimming left V 6 bases short and J 6 bases short, with 18 bases between. The CDR3 totals 14 residues. CDR3 sequence: CASRPGQGGLEQYF. The CDR3 DNA reads as TGTGCCAGCAGGCCGGGACAAGGCGGACTCGAGCAGTACTTC.

The table lists this clonotype with many counts. The rearrangement uses TRBV4-1 and TRBJ2-2; perhaps TRBD1 as D (5 bases). The CDR3 length is 13 residues. V was cut by 4 bases and J by 7 bases, with 10 bases left in between. Germline CDR1 MGHRA, CDR2 YSYEKL. The DNA of the CDR3 is TGCGCCAGCAGCCGTATAGGGGTCGGGGAGCTGTTTTTT. Its translation: CASSRIGVGELFF.

This clonotype was detected ten times or more. In nucleotides, the CDR3 is TGTGCCAGCGGGTCCGGGGGAAAGCCCCAGCATTTT. It codes for CASGSGGKPQHF. The chain couples TRBV28 to TRBJ1-5; a possible D gene is TRBD1 (5 bases). V was pared by 8 bases and J by 8 bases, with 13 bases between. This CDR3 region has 12 residues. The germline gives CDR1 MDHEN, CDR2 SYDVKM. Drawing the rest from reference TRBV28 and TRBJ1-5, the complete variable domain is DVKVTQSSRYLVKRTGEKVFLECVQDMDHENMFWYRQDPGLGLRLIYFSYDVKMKEKGDIPEGYSVSREKKERFSLILESASTNQTSMYLCASGSGGKPQHFGDGTRLSIL.

Ten or more counts support this clonotype. The V call is TRBV6-5, the J call TRBJ1-1; D is ambiguous. Germline loops: CDR1 MNHEY, CDR2 SVGAGI. The V gene lost 2 bases and the J gene lost 1 base, with 8 bases spanning the gap. The CDR3 totals 14 residues. This CDR3 reads CASSYDWGNTEAFF. The CDR3 DNA sequence: TGTGCCAGCAGTTACGATTGGGGGAACACTGAAGCTTTCTTT.

The gene calls are TRBV12-3 or TRBV12-4 and TRBJ2-3; D may match TRBD1 or TRBD2 (6 bases each). The CDR3 is 14 amino acids. V was clipped by 8 bases and J by 2 bases, with 14 bases between them. CDR3 nucleotide sequence: TGTGCCAGCGGGGGGCGAACTACCACAGATACGCAGTATTTT. Protein: CASGGRTTTDTQYF.

This clonotype was detected many times. V and J are TRBV24-1 and TRBJ2-2; D is ambiguous. The V end lost 1 base, the J end lost 0 bases, and 5 bases lay between the germline ends. Germline V gives CDR1 KGHDR, CDR2 SFDVKD. The CDR3 has 15 residues. The CDR3 spells CATSDFWPNTGELFF. The CDR3 DNA sequence: TGTGCCACCAGTGATTTCTGGCCGAACACCGGGGAGCTGTTTTTT.

This clonotype was seen repeatedly, ten times or more. The chain employs TRBV6-5 and TRBJ1-1; unclear D gene. Germline CDR1 and CDR2: MNHEY and SVGAGI. With 3 bases removed from V and 8 bases from J, the gap between germline ends came to 10 bases. The CDR3 totals 12 residues. CDR3 protein: CASSYMMGEAFF. In nucleotides, the CDR3 is TGTGCCAGCAGTTATATGATGGGAGAAGCTTTCTTT.

This clonotype has a count of ten or more. V gene TRBV19 combines with J gene TRBJ1-5; weak D call: TRBD1 (5 bases). V dropped 11 bases and J dropped 0 bases, with 14 bases sitting between them. The CDR3 is 14 residues long. From germline, CDR1 is LNHDA and CDR2 SQIVND (reference sequence). The CDR3 spells CAVRTPYSNQPQHF. CDR3 DNA: TGTGCCGTGCGGACACCATATAGCAATCAGCCCCAGCATTTT.

This sequence joins TRBV19 and TRBJ2-7; the match to TRBD2 covers 14 bases. Germline V gene lookup returns CDR1 LNHDA and CDR2 SQIVND (reference sequence). The CDR3 length is 15 residues. V lost 6 bases to trimming and J lost 4 bases; unmatched junction nucleotides: 5. The CDR3 nucleotides are TGTGCCAGTAGGATGACTAGCGGGAGGGGGTACGAGCAGTACTTC. Its translation is CASRMTSGRGYEQYF.

This sequence joins TRBV2 and TRBJ2-7; 10 nucleotides align to TRBD1. The CDR3 covers 13 residues. CDR1 and CDR2 from the germline V gene are SNHLY and FYNNEI. Trimming took 4 bases from V and 10 from J; bases not matched to a gene: 7. The CDR3: CASSAGQGTRQYF. The CDR3 DNA follows: TGTGCCAGCAGTGCGGGACAGGGGACTCGTCAGTACTTC.

This clonotype was counted many times. CDR3 region: CASSSLTASGNTIYF. In DNA form, the CDR3 reads TGTGCCAGCAGTTCCTTGACAGCTTCTGGAAACACCATATATTTT. V and J are TRBV6-5 and TRBJ1-3, with D perhaps TRBD1 (5 bases). Looked up from germline, CDR1 is MNHEY and CDR2 is SVGAGI. The CDR3 is made up of 15 amino acids. Trimming cost V 4 bases and J 1 base, with 11 bases left between them.

Here the CDR3 DNA reads TGTGCCAGCAGCTTAGGAGCGCGGGGGGAGCTGTTTTTT. Its protein product is CASSLGARGELFF. The genes are TRBV7-2 and TRBJ2-2; D gene uncertain. V lost 1 base and J lost 8, with 8 bases in between. CDR3 length: 13 amino acids. CDR1 and CDR2 (germline): SGHTA, FQGNSA.

This clonotype was seen only a few times. With a much larger clone just one base away, this may be a read error. The chain joins TRBV11-2 to TRBJ2-7; 10 nucleotides align to TRBD1. The germline V gene has CDR1 SGHAT and CDR2 FQNNGV. The CDR3 covers 17 residues. In DNA, the CDR3 is TGTGCCAGCAGCTTCGGCCGACAGGGGGCGACCCCCTACGGGCAGTACTTC. The encoded protein is CASSFGRQGATPYGQYF.